This TCR beta chain was retrieved from a study of PD-1 blockade in classical Hodgkin lymphoma. Whole-study findings and limits: Partial responders and progressors had significantly lower baseline TCR diversity.

Measured with immunoSEQ multiplex PCR; TCRdb has only the in-frame clones, and not every one. The table shows roughly 30,000 clones, with roughly 80% occurring only once. Time point of the sample: cycle 4 day 1 (C4D1), after more than 5 weeks of nivolumab. Relapse after autologous stem cell transplantation occurred in every patient, and brentuximab vedotin exposure varied. From thawed PBMCs, CD4+ T cells were purified using magnetic negative selection. This clone was detected only once. Its target is unknown. Germline V gene data show CDR1 as SGHKS and CDR2 as YYEKEE (reference sequence). The CDR3 sequence is 15 residues long. The V end lost 0 bases, the J end lost 0 bases, and 9 bases lay between the germline ends.

This material consisted of CD4+ T cells from blood, taken before the fourth cycle of nivolumab. The gene calls are TRBV5-5 and TRBJ2-5; D call uncertain. This clonotype was obtained from a human donor with classical Hodgkin lymphoma. CDR3 nucleotides: TGTGCCAGCAGCTTGGAACCCCGGGACCAAGAGACCCAGTACTTC. This translates into CASSLEPRDQETQYF.